Shown below are 4 T cell receptor beta chains from a single sample sequenced in a study of T cells in localized non-small cell lung cancer. Some clones are missing from TCRdb's copy, which holds only in-frame ones; the method was immunoSEQ multiplex PCR. The table has just over 20,000 clones, over 75% seen once. The starting material was PBMCs, obtained before any cancer treatment. These receptors were taken from a woman aged 40 to 75 with stage II squamous cell lung carcinoma.

V gene TRBV9 combines with J gene TRBJ1-4; D is undetermined. This CDR3 spans 15 amino acids. Germline values: CDR1 SGDLS, CDR2 YYNGEE. V was cut by 0 bases and J by 5 bases, with 11 bases left in between. CDR3 in amino acids: CASSVGALRNEKLFF. The DNA for the CDR3 is TGTGCCAGCAGCGTAGGGGCCTTGCGGAATGAAAAACTGTTTTTT.

The chain employs TRBV2 and TRBJ2-2; unclear D gene. The V gene's germline CDR1 is SNHLY and CDR2 FYNNEI. Between the trimmed V and J ends, which lost 4 bases and 7 bases, there was a span of 13 bases. This CDR3 spans 14 amino acids. CDR3 nucleotides: TGTGCCAGCAGTGTCCGGAAGGAAGGCGGGGAGCTGTTTTTT. It specifies CASSVRKEGGELFF.

V usage is TRBV25-1 and J usage is TRBJ1-5; no definite D call. This CDR3 contains 12 residues. Trimming shortened V by 3 bases and J by 7 bases, and 7 bases separated the two germline ends. The germline V gene encodes CDR1 MGHDK and CDR2 SYGVNS. The CDR3 spells CASSDGVQPQHF. In nucleotides, the CDR3 is TGTGCCAGCAGTGATGGGGTACAGCCCCAGCATTTT.

The chain joins TRBV18 to TRBJ1-1, with 7 bases matching TRBD1. V lost 3 bases to trimming and J lost 1 base; unmatched junction nucleotides: 5. From germline, CDR1 is KGHSH and CDR2 LQKENI. The CDR3 runs 15 residues. CDR3 nucleotides: TGTGCCAGCTCACCCATGGGGACAGCGAACACTGAAGCTTTCTTT. Its protein is CASSPMGTANTEAFF.